This is a list of T cell receptor beta chains from one sample in a study of T cells in Graves' hyperthyroidism and ophthalmopathy. TCRdb re-called the multiplex PCR reads with MiXCR, one entry per CDR3 protein. The sample contains approximately 150,000 distinct CDR3 sequences, approximately 9% of which appear only once. The sequenced material came from blood. Source of these receptors: a woman aged 18-29 years with Graves' hyperthyroidism that later progressed to Graves' ophthalmopathy. Each CDR3 is given with its conserved first and last residue. A D gene is named only where the DNA matches it firmly. Some rows have no size entry. The others give once, few or many, or a class for an expanded clone.

TRBD1,TRBV20-1,TRBJ1-2,many,TGCAGTGCTTATACCGGGACAGGGGGCTTTGGCTACACCTTC,CSAYTGTGGFGYTF
.,TRBV2,TRBJ2-1,many,TGTGCCAGCAGTGAAGCCCCTATTTCCTACAATGAGCAGTTCTTC,CASSEAPISYNEQFF
.,TRBV9,TRBJ2-2,few,TGTGCCAGCAGCGTCCGGACCACCGGGGAGCTGTTTTTT,CASSVRTTGELFF
.,TRBV11-2,TRBJ2-2,many,TGTGCCAGCAGCTCACTAGGGGGACACCGCACCGGGGAGCTGTTTTTT,CASSSLGGHRTGELFF
.,TRBV11-2,TRBJ1-1,many,TGTGCCAGCAGCTTTAAATTCTCAGAGGACACTGAAGCTTTCTTT,CASSFKFSEDTEAFF
.,TRBV10-3,TRBJ2-7,many,TGTGCCATCAGTGGGGCCAGCCAATACTCCTACGAGCAGTACTTC,CAISGASQYSYEQYF
.,TRBV9,TRBJ2-2,few,TGTGCCAGCAGCCCAACGGGGGCTTCAGGCGGGGAGCTGTTTTTT,CASSPTGASGGELFF
TRBD2,TRBV11-2,TRBJ2-3,many,TGTGCCAGCAGACCTGCCGCGGGACTAGCGGGAGTGATTGATACGCAGTATTTT,CASRPAAGLAGVIDTQYF
.,TRBV5-5,TRBJ1-1,.,TGTGCCAGCGAAATGGGGGTGGACACTGAAGCTTTCTTT,CASEMGVDTEAFF
.,TRBV20-1,TRBJ2-3,many,TGCAGTGCTAGAGAAGGGGGGGGGGAGGTCGATACGCAGTATTTT,CSAREGGGEVDTQYF
TRBD1,TRBV7-9,TRBJ2-7,many,TGTGCCAGCAGCAGTCCCGGGACAGGGCCCCACGAGCAGTACTTC,CASSSPGTGPHEQYF
TRBD1,TRBV27,TRBJ1-2,many,TGTGCCAGCAGTTTCTTCCCGGACAGGGGGCATTGGAGTGGCTACACCTTC,CASSFFPDRGHWSGYTF
.,TRBV2,TRBJ1-2,many,TGTGCCAGCAGCTTGAATCATTATGGCTACACCTTC,CASSLNHYGYTF
.,TRBV3-1,TRBJ2-1,few,TGTGCCAGCGGCCCCGGGGCTAGCGACAATGAGCAGTTCTTC,CASGPGASDNEQFF
.,TRBV30,TRBJ1-1,many,TGTGCCTGGACAGTTACGAAGGGGAACACTGAAGCTTTCTTT,CAWTVTKGNTEAFF
TRBD2,TRBV5-5,TRBJ2-1,many,TGTGCCAGCAGCTTAAGCGGGGGGGATTACAATGAGCAGTTCTTC,CASSLSGGDYNEQFF
TRBD1,TRBV7-9,TRBJ1-5,.,TGTGCCAGCAGCAGCAAACAGGGGGTTCAGCCCCAGCATTTT,CASSSKQGVQPQHF
TRBD1,TRBV7-3,TRBJ2-7,many,TGTGCCAGCAGCTTACGGGACAGTTCTCACGAGCAGTACTTC,CASSLRDSSHEQYF
.,TRBV7-3,TRBJ2-5,many,TGTGCCAGCAGCTTCTCTCCCGGGAGTGGAGAGACCCAGTACTTC,CASSFSPGSGETQYF
TRBD1,TRBV4-1,TRBJ2-7,many,TGCGCCAGCGCTCGTTTGGGACAGGGATACGAGCAGTACTTC,CASARLGQGYEQYF
TRBD1,TRBV9,TRBJ1-2,many,TGTGCCAGCAGCCCATCAGGGGGAAGTGGCTACACCTTC,CASSPSGGSGYTF
TRBD1,TRBV12-3/TRBV12-4,TRBJ2-5,few,TGTGCCAGCAGTGTGACAGGGGAGCCCCAGTACTTC,CASSVTGEPQYF
.,TRBV28,TRBJ2-5,many,TGTGCCAGCAGTTTATCAGGCGGGCTCCAAGAGACCCAGTACTTC,CASSLSGGLQETQYF
TRBD1,TRBV6-1,TRBJ2-1,many,TGTGCCAGCAGTACTGGGACAGTGAGCGTCTACAATGAGCAGTTCTTC,CASSTGTVSVYNEQFF
.,TRBV29-1,TRBJ2-5,few,TGCAGCGTTGTTCTTAGGGAGGCAGGGACCCAGTACTTC,CSVVLREAGTQYF
.,TRBV4-2,TRBJ1-3,few,TGTGCCAGCAGCCAACCTGACAGGAACTCTGGAAACACCATATATTTT,CASSQPDRNSGNTIYF
TRBD2,TRBV6-5,TRBJ2-1,many,TGTGCCAGCAGTTACTCGATTTCGGGACTAGCGGGGGGCCCCCGGGGGGATGAGCAGTTCTTC,CASSYSISGLAGGPRGDEQFF
TRBD2,TRBV7-8,TRBJ2-5,.,TGTGCCAGCAGCTTGGAGTTGGGACTAGCGGGAGGTCACCAAGAGACCCAGTACTTC,CASSLELGLAGGHQETQYF
.,TRBV13,TRBJ2-7,many,TGTGCCAGCAGCATCCGGGACAACTCCTACGAGCAGTACTTC,CASSIRDNSYEQYF
.,TRBV29-1,TRBJ1-1,many,TGCAGCGTCGCCACAGGGAGGACTGAAGCTTTCTTT,CSVATGRTEAFF
.,TRBV20-1,TRBJ1-5,.,TGCAGTGCCGCAGTCGTGGGGATGAGCAATCAGCCCCAGCATTTT,CSAAVVGMSNQPQHF
.,TRBV3-1,TRBJ2-5,many,TGTGCCAGCAGCCAAGGACAGGAGACCCAGTACTTC,CASSQGQETQYF
TRBD1,TRBV6-1,TRBJ2-5,many,TGTGCCAGCAGTGCGGGACAGCAAGAGACCCAGTACTTC,CASSAGQQETQYF
.,TRBV6-1,TRBJ2-1,many,TGTGCCAGCAGTGAAGGACAGAGCACCTACAATGAGCAGTTCTTC,CASSEGQSTYNEQFF
.,TRBV29-1,TRBJ2-2,many,TGCAGCGCGGAGAGACGGACCGGGGAGCTGTTTTTT,CSAERRTGELFF
.,TRBV5-1,TRBJ2-7,few,TGCGCCAGCAGCCTCGTTGAGTCCTACGAGCAGTACTTC,CASSLVESYEQYF
TRBD2,TRBV9,TRBJ2-1,many,TGTGCCAGCAGCGTAGATCGCGGGACTAGTCACAATGAGCAGTTCTTC,CASSVDRGTSHNEQFF
.,TRBV24-1,TRBJ1-1,many,TGTGCCACCAGTGATTTCCGGGGGGACGAAGCTTTCTTT,CATSDFRGDEAFF
TRBD2,TRBV12-3/TRBV12-4,TRBJ2-3,few,TGTGCCAGCAGTTTAGGTGGTTTAGCGGGAGGGCCGGATACGCAGTATTTT,CASSLGGLAGGPDTQYF
TRBD1,TRBV12-3/TRBV12-4,TRBJ1-5,.,TGTGCCAGCAGTTCAGGCGGGACAGGGAGCAATCAGCCCCAGCATTTT,CASSSGGTGSNQPQHF